What follows is one T cell receptor beta chain and its context. The researchers isolated CD4+ and CD8+ T cells from PBMCs by sorting. This entry comes from a study of CD8+ T cells in alopecia areata. This CDR3 is built from 15 residues. V lost 0 bases and J lost 1, with 9 bases in between. Germline V lookup: CDR1 MNHEY, CDR2 SVGAGI. RNA was isolated and reverse transcribed to cDNA, the sequencing template. Libraries were prepared by immunoSEQ multiplex PCR; TCRdb keeps only in-frame clonotypes and omits some of them. The data show around 150,000 clones, about two thirds seen once. The clonotype was recovered from a human donor in good health. The chain combines TRBV6-5 with TRBJ1-1; possible D gene TRBD1, 6 bases. Source material: CD8+ T cells sorted from blood. In nucleotides, the CDR3 is TGTGCCAGCAGTTACTCCGCAGGGGCGAACACTGAAGCTTTCTTT. Protein: CASSYSAGANTEAFF.